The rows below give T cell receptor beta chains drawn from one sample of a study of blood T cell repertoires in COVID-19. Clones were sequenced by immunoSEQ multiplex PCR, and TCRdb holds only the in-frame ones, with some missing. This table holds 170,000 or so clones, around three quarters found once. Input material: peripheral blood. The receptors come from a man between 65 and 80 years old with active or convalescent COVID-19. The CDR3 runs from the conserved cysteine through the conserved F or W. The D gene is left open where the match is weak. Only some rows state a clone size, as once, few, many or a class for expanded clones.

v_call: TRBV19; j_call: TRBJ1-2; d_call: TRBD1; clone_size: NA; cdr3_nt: TGTGCCAGTAGCGCCGTCCCGGGACAGGGAATGCGCGGCTACACCTTC; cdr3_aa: CASSAVPGQGMRGYTF
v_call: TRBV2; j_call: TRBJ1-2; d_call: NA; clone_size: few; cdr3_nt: TGTGCCAGCAGTGACGCGGTGGTGCGGAACTATGGCTACACCTTC; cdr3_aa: CASSDAVVRNYGYTF
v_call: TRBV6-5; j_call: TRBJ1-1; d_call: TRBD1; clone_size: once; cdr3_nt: TGTGCCAGCAAACGACAGGGGGACACTGAAGCTTTCTTT; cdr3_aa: CASKRQGDTEAFF
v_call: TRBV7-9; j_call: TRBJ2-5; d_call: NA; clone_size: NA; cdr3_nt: TGTGCCAGCAGCTTAGGATCTTCGGTCCAGTACTTC; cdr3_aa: CASSLGSSVQYF
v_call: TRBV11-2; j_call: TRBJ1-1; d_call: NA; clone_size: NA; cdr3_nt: TGTGCCGGGTCACTAAGCCAGCAAGGCACTGAAGCTTTCTTT; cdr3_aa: CAGSLSQQGTEAFF
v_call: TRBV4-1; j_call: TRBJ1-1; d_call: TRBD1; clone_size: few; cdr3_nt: TGCGCCAGCAGCCAGCCCGGGACAGAGAGCTTGAACACTGAAGCTTTCTTT; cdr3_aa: CASSQPGTESLNTEAFF
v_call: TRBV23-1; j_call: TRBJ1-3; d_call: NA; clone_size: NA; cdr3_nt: TGCGCCAGCAGTCAAATTGGTTCAGTCTCTGGAAACACCATATATTTT; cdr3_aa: CASSQIGSVSGNTIYF
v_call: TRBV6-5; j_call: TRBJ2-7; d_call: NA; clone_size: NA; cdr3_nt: TGTGCCAGCAGTTACTCGATGGCCGCTGACGAGCAGTACTTC; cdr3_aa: CASSYSMAADEQYF
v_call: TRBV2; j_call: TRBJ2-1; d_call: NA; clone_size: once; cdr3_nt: TGTGCCAGCAGTGGAGAAGGGGGATTGGGTGAGCAGTTCTTC; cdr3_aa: CASSGEGGLGEQFF
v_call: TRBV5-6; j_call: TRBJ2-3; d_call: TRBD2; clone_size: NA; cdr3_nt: TGTGCCAGCAGCTCAGGACTAGCGGGGGGAACAGATACGCAGTATTTT; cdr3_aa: CASSSGLAGGTDTQYF
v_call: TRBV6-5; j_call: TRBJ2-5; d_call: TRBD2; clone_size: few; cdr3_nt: TGTGCCAGCAGTTTAGGACTAGCGGGGTCCGAGACCCAGTACTTC; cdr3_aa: CASSLGLAGSETQYF
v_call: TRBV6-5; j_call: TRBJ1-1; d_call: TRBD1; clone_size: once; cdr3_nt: TGTGCCAGCAGTTACGACCTCGGACAGGGTAGACAAGCTTTCTTT; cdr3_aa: CASSYDLGQGRQAFF
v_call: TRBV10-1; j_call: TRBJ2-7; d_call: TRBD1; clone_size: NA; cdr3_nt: TGCGCCAGCAGTGAAGGGCAGGGGGTTATGTACGAGCAGTACTTC; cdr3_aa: CASSEGQGVMYEQYF
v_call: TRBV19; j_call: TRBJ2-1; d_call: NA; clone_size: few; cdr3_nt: TGTGCCAGTAGTATCCCGGGTGGGAGCTCGGGCAATGAGCAGTTCTTC; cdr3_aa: CASSIPGGSSGNEQFF
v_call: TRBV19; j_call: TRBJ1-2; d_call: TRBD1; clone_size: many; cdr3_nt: TGTGCCAGTAGTCTAGACAGGGGCGAGAACTATGGCTACACCTTC; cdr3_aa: CASSLDRGENYGYTF
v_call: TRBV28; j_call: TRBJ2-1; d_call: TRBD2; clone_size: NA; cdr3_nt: TGTGCCAGCAGTTCTGCTGGTGCGGGGACTAGCGGGACCTACAATGAGCAGTTCTTC; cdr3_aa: CASSSAGAGTSGTYNEQFF
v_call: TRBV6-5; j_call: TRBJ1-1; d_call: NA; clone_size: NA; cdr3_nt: TGTGCCAGCAGTTCGAGACAGGTCCCGAACACTGAAGCTTTCTTT; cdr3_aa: CASSSRQVPNTEAFF
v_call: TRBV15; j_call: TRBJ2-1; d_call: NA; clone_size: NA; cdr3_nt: TGTGCCACCAGCAGAGGGAGGGGTAGCTCCTACAATGAGCAGTTCTTC; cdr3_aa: CATSRGRGSSYNEQFF
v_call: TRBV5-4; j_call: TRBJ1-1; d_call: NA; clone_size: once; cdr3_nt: TGTGCCAGCAGCTTGGGGAGGCGGGGTTCGGGTGAAGCTTTCTTT; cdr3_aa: CASSLGRRGSGEAFF
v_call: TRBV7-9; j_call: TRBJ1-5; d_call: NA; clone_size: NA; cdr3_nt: TGTGCCAGCAGCTTAGGTCCGGATCAGCCCCAGCATTTT; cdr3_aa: CASSLGPDQPQHF
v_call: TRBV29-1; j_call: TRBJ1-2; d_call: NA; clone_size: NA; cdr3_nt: TGCAGCGTTGGTGAGGTGGACTATGGCTACACCTTC; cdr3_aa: CSVGEVDYGYTF
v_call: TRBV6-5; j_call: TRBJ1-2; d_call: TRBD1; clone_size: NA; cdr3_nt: TGTGCCAGCAGTCCCCAGGGGGCGCAAAACTATGGCTACACCTTC; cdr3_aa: CASSPQGAQNYGYTF
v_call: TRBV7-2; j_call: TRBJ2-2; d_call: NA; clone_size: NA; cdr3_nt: TGTGCCAGCAGGGGAGGCACCGGGGAGCTGTTTTTT; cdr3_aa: CASRGGTGELFF
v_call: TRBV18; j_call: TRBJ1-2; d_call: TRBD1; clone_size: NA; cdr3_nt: TGTGCCAGCTCCCGACAGGGGGTCGACTATGGCTACACCTTC; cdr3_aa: CASSRQGVDYGYTF
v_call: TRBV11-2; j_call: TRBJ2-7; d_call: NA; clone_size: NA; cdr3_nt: TGTGCCAGCAGCTTAGTATCCGGGAGAGAGGGCGAGCAGTACTTC; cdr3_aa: CASSLVSGREGEQYF
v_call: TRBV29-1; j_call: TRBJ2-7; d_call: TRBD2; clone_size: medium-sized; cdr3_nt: TGCAGCGTTGAAGATCTGGGACTAGCGGGATCCTACGAGCAGTACTTC; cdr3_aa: CSVEDLGLAGSYEQYF
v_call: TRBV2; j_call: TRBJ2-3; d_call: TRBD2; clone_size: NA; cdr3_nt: TGTGCCAGCAGCCGGACTAGCGGGGGCACAGATACGCAGTATTTT; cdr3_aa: CASSRTSGGTDTQYF
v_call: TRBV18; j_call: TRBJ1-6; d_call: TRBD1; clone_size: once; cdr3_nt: TGTGCCAGCCGAACCGACAGGGGCAATTCACCCCTCCACTTT; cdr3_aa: CASRTDRGNSPLHF
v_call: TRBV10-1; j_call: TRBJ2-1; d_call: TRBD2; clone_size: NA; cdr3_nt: TGCGCCAGCAGTGAGTCTAGCGGGAGTTACAATGAGCAGTTCTTC; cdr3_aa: CASSESSGSYNEQFF
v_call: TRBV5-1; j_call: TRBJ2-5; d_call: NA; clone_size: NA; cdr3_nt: TGCGCCAGCAGCTTACAGGGTGGTTTTCAAGAGACCCAGTACTTC; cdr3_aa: CASSLQGGFQETQYF
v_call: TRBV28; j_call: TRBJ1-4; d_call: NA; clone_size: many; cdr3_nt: TGTGCCAGCAGTGAGACAGGAAATAATGAAAAACTGTTTTTT; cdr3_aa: CASSETGNNEKLFF
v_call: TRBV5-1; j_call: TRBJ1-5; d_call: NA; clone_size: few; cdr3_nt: TGCGCCAGCAGCTTGTTGTCCGATCAGCCCCAGCATTTT; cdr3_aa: CASSLLSDQPQHF
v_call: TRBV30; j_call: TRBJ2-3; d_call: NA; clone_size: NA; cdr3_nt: TGTGCCTGGAGGCAACCTGGGGGCAATTTAGATACGCAGTATTTT; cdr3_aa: CAWRQPGGNLDTQYF
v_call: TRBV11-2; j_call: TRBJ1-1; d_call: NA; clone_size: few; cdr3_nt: TGTGCCAGCAGCCCTTTGAGGAATGCTGAAGCTTTCTTT; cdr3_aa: CASSPLRNAEAFF
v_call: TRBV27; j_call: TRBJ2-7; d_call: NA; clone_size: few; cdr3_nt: TGTGCCAGCAGTTTAAATGGGTGGGGGGACTCCTACGAGCAGTACTTC; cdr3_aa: CASSLNGWGDSYEQYF
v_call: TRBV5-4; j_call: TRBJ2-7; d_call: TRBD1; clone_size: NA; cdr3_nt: TGTGCCAGCAGCTTAAGGGGGCCCCTTTCCTACGAGCAGTACTTC; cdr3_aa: CASSLRGPLSYEQYF
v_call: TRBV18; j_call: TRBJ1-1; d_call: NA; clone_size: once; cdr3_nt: TGTGCCAGCTCTCAAACCCTGGGGCAGGGAATTAGCACTGAAGCTTTCTTT; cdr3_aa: CASSQTLGQGISTEAFF
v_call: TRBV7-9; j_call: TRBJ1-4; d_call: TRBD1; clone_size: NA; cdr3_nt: TGTGCCAGCAGCTTTTTGGGGACAGGGGTTCGTAATGAAAAACTGTTTTTT; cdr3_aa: CASSFLGTGVRNEKLFF
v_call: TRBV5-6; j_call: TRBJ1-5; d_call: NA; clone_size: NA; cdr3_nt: TGTGCCAGCAGCGCTAGGACAGGCAATCAGCCCCAGCATTTT; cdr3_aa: CASSARTGNQPQHF
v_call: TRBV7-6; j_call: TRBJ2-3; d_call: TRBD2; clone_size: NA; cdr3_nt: TGTGCCAGCAGCGCTTTAGCGGGGGGCGCAGATACGCAGTATTTT; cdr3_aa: CASSALAGGADTQYF
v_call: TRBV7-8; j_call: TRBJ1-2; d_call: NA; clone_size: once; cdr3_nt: TGTGCCAGCAGCTTAGGTCGAGGACAGTATGGCTACACCTTC; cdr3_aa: CASSLGRGQYGYTF
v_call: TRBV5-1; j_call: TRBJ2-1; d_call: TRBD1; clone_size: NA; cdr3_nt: TGCGCCAGCAGTCCCCTCCCGACAGGGGGGGGAGGATCGTCCTACAATGAGCAGTTCTTC; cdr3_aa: CASSPLPTGGGGSSYNEQFF
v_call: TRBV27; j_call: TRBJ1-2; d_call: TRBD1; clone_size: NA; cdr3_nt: TGTGCCAGCAGTCCATTCGACCGGGACAGGGGGCAGGGAGGCTACACCTTC; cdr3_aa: CASSPFDRDRGQGGYTF
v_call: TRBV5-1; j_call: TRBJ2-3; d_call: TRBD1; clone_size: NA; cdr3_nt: TGCGCCAGCAGCTTGGTAGCAGGGGGCGCGGGCGCAGATACGCAGTATTTT; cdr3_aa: CASSLVAGGAGADTQYF
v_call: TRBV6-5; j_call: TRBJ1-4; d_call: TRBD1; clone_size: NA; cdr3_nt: TGTGCCAGCAGTTACGTGGGACAGGATGAAAAACTGTTTTTT; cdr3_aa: CASSYVGQDEKLFF
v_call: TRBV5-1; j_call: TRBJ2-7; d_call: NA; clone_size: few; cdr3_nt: TGCGCCAGCAGCTTGGATGGTGCGCGGCTCTACGAGCAGTACTTC; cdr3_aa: CASSLDGARLYEQYF
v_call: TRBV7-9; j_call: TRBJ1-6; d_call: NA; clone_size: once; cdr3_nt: TGTGCCAGCAGCTTAGGTGGGGGGGCCGGTTCACCCCTCCACTTT; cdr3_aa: CASSLGGGAGSPLHF
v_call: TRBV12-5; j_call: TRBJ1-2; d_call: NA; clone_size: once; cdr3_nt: TGTGCTAGTGGCCCACTTATTAACTATGGCTACACCTTC; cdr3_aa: CASGPLINYGYTF
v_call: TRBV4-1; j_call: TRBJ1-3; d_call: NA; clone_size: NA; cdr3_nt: TGCGCCAGCAGCCAAGATTCCGGGTCTGGAAACACCATATATTTT; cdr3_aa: CASSQDSGSGNTIYF
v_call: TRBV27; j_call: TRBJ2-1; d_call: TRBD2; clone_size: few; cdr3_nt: TGTGCCAGCAGAATACTAGCCGGGACTAGCGGCTCCCTCGGTGAGCAGTTCTTC; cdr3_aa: CASRILAGTSGSLGEQFF
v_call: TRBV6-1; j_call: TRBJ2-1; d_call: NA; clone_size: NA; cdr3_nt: TGTGCCAGCAGTGAAAATTCGGTGGTAGAGCAGTTCTTC; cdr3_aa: CASSENSVVEQFF
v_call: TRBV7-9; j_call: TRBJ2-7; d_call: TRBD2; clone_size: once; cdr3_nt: TGTGCCAGCAGCCCAGAGACTAGCGGGTTCTACGAGCAGTACTTC; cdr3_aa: CASSPETSGFYEQYF
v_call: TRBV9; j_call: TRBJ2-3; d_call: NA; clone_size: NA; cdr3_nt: TGTGCCAGCAGCGTAGAAGCTCTTTCATACACAGATACGCAGTATTTT; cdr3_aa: CASSVEALSYTDTQYF
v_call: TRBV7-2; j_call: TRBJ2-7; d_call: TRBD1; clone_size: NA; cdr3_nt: TGTGCCAGCAGCCAGGGACAGGGTGGGACCTACGAGCAGTACTTC; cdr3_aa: CASSQGQGGTYEQYF